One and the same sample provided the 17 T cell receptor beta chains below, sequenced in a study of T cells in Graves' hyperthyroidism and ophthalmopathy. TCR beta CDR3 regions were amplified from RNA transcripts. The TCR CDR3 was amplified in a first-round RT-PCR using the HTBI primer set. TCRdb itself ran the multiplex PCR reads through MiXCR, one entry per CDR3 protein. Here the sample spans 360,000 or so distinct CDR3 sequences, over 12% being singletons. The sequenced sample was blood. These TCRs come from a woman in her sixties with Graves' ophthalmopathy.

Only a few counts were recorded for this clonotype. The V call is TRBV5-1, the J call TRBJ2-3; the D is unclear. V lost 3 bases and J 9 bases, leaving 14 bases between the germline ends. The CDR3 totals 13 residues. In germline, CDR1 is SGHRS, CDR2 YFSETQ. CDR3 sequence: CASSSQDQDTQYF. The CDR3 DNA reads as TGCGCCAGCAGCTCCCAGGATCAAGACACGCAGTATTTT.

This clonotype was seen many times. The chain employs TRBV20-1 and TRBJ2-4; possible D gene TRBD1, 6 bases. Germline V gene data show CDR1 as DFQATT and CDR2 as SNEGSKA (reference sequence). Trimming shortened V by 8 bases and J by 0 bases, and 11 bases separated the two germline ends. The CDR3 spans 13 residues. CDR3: CSPQGLAKNIQYF. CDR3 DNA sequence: TGCAGTCCTCAGGGGTTAGCCAAAAACATTCAGTACTTC.

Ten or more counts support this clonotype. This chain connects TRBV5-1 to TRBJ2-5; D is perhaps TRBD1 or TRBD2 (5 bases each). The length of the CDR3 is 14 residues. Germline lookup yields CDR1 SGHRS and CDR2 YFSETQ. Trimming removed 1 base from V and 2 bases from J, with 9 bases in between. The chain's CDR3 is CASSLRDGQETQYF. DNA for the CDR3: TGCGCCAGCAGCTTGAGGGACGGACAAGAGACCCAGTACTTC.

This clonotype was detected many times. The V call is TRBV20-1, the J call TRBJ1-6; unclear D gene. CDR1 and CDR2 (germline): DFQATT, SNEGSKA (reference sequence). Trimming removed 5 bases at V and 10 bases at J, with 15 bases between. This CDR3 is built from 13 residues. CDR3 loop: CSAPSQIGSPLHF. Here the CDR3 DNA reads TGCAGTGCTCCGTCGCAGATTGGATCACCCCTCCACTTT.

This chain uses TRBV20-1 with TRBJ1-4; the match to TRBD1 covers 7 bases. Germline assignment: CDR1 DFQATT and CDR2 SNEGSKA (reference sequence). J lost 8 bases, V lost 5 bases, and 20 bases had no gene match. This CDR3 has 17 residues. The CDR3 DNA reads TGCAGTGCTGGAAGCACACCCCGACAGGGAGGACGAGAAAAACTGTTTTTT. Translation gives CSAGSTPRQGGREKLFF.

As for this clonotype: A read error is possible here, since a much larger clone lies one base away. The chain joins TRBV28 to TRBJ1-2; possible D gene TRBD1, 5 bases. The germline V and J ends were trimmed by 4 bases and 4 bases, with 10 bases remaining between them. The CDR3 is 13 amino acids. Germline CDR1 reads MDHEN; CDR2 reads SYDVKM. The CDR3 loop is CASSSGTFYGYTF. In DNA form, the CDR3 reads TGTGCCAGCAGTTCCGGGACCTTCTATGGCTACACCTTC.

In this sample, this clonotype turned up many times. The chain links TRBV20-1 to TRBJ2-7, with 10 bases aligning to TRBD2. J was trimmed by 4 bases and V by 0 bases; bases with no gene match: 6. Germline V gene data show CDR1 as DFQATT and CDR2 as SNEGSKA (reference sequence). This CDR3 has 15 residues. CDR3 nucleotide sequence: TGCAGTGCTAGAGATCCTAGCGGGAGTTCTTACGAGCAGTACTTC. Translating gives CSARDPSGSSYEQYF.

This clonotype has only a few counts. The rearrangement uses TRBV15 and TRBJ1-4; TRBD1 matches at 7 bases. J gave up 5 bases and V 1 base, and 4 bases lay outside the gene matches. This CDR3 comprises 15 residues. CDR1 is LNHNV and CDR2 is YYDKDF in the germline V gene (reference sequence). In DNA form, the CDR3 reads TGTGCCACCAGCAGAGCCGGGACAGCGAATGAAAAACTGTTTTTT. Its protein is CATSRAGTANEKLFF.

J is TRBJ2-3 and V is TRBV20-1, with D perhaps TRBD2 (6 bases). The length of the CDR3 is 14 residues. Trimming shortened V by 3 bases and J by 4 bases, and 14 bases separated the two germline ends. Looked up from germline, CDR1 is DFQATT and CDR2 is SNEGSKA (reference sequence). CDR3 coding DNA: TGCAGTGCTAGTAAGGGCGGGAACGCAGATACGCAGTATTTT. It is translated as CSASKGGNADTQYF.

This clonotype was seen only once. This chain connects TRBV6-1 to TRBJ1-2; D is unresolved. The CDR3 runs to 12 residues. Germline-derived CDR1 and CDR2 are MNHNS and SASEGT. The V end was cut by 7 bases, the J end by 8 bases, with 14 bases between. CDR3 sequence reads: CASISPTGGYTF. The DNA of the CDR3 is TGTGCCAGCATCTCCCCCACTGGGGGCTACACCTTC.

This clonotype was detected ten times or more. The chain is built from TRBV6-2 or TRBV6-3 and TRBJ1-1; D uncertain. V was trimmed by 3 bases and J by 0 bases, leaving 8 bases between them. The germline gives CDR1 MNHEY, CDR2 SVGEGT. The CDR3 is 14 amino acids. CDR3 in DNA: TGTGCCAGCAGTTATATGGGTGTGAACACTGAAGCTTTCTTT. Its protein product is CASSYMGVNTEAFF.

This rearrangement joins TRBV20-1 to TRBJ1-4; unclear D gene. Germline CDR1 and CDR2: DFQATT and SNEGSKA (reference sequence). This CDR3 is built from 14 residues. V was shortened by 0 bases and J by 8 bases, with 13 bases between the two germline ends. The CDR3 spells CSARDTARGEKLFF. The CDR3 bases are TGCAGTGCTAGAGATACAGCCCGAGGGGAAAAACTGTTTTTT.

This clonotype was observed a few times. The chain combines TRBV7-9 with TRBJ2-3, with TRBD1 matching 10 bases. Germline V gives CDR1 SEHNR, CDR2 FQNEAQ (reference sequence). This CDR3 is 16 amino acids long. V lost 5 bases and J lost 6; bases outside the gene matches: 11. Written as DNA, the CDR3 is TGTGCCAGCAGCACGCGGACAGGGGGTCACTGGGATACGCAGTATTTT. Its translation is CASSTRTGGHWDTQYF.

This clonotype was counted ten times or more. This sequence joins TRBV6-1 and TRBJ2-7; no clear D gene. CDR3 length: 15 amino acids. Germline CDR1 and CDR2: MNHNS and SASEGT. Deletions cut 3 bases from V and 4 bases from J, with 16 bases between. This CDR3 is CASSERWGRDYEQYF. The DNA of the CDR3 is TGTGCCAGCAGTGAGCGGTGGGGAAGGGATTACGAGCAGTACTTC.

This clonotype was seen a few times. The CDR3 here is CASSQGGAVVGETQYF. As DNA, the CDR3 is TGCGCCAGCAGCCAAGGAGGGGCTGTGGTGGGGGAGACCCAGTACTTC. This chain uses TRBV4-1 with TRBJ2-5; D possibly uses TRBD1 or TRBD2 (5 bases each). Trimming left V 1 base short and J 5 bases short, with 17 bases between. The CDR3 extends over 16 amino acids. Germline CDR1 MGHRA, CDR2 YSYEKL.

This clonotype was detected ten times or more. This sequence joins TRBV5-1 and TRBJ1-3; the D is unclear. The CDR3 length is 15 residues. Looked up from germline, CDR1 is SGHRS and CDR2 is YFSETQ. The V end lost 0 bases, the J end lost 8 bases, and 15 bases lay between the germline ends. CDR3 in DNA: TGCGCCAGCAGCTTGGCCGGGATGTTGATGGACACCATATATTTT. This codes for CASSLAGMLMDTIYF.

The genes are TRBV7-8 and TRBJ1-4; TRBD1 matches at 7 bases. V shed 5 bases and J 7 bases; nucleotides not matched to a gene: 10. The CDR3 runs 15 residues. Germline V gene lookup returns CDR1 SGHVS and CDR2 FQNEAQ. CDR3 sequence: CASSEDRGHGEKLFF. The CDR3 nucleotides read TGTGCCAGCAGCGAGGATAGGGGGCACGGTGAAAAACTGTTTTTT.